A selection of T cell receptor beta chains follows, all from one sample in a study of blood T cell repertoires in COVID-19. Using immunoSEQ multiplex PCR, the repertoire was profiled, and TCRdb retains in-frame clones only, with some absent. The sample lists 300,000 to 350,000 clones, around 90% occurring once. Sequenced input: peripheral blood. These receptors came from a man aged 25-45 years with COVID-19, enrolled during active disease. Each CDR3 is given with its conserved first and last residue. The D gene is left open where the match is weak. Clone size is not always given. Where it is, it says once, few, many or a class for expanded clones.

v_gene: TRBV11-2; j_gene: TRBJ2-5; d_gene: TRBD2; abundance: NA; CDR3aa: CASSIPTSGGETQYF; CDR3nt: TGTGCCAGCAGCATTCCGACTAGCGGGGGGGAGACCCAGTACTTC
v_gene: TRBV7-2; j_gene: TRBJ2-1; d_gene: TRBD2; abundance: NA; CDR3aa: CASRGLAGGSSYNEQFF; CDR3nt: TGTGCCAGCAGAGGACTAGCGGGAGGAAGCTCCTACAATGAGCAGTTCTTC
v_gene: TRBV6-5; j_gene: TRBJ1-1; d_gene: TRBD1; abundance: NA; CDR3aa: CASVFPGQGKFRAFF; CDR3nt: TGTGCCAGCGTCTTTCCGGGACAGGGGAAGTTTCGAGCTTTCTTT
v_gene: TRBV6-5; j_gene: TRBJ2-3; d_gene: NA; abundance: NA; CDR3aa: CASSYSRVTSTDTQYF; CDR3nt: TGTGCCAGCAGTTACTCGCGGGTAACTAGCACAGATACGCAGTATTTT
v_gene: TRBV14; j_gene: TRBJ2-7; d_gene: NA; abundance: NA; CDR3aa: CASSPHRVAHYEQYF; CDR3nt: TGTGCCAGCAGCCCACACAGGGTAGCCCACTACGAGCAGTACTTC
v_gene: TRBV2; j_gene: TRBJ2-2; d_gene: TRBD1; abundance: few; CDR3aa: CASRRQGAGELFF; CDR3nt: TGTGCCAGCAGAAGACAGGGGGCCGGGGAGCTGTTTTTT
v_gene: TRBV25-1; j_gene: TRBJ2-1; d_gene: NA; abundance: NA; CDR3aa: CASSARTLSSYNEQFF; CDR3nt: TGTGCCAGCAGTGCTAGAACCCTGAGCTCCTACAATGAGCAGTTCTTC
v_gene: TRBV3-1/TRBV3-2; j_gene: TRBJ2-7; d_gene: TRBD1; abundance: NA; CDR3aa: CASSQWTGDNEQYF; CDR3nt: TGTGCCAGCAGCCAATGGACAGGGGATAACGAGCAGTACTTC
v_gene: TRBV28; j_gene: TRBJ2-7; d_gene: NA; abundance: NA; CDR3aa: CASSVPGTLQKQYF; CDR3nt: TGTGCCAGCAGTGTCCCCGGGACACTACAAAAGCAGTACTTC
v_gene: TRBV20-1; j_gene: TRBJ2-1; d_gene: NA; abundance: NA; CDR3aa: CSVSNNEQFF; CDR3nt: TGCAGTGTATCTAACAATGAGCAGTTCTTC
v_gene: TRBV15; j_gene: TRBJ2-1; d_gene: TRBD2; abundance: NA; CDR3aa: CATSRDGLAGSNEQFF; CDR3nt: TGTGCCACCAGCAGAGATGGGCTAGCGGGGTCAAATGAGCAGTTCTTC